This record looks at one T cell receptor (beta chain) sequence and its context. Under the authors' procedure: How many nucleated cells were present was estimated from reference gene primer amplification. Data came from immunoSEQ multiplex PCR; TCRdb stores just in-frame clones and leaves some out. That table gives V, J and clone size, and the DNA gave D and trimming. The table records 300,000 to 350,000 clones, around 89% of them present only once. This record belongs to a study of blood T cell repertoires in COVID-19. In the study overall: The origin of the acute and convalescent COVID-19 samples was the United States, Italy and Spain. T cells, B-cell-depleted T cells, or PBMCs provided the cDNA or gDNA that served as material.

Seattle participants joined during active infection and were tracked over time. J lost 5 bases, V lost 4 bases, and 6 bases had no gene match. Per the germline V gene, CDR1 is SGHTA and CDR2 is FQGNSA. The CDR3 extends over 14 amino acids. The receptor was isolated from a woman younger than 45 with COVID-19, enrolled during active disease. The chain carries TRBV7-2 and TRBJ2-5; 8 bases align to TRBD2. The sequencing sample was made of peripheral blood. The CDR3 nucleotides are TGTGCCAGCAGCTCCTTGGGCGGGGGGGAGACCCAGTACTTC. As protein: CASSSLGGGETQYF.